This entry concerns a single T cell receptor (beta chain). This clone was seen a handful of times. The antigen it binds to is not known. Base qualities were left out, and no much larger clone turns up one base away. These data come from a study of blood T cell repertoires in COVID-19 (dated by TCRdb to 2018 to 2021). For the wider study: Collaborator samples came from the United States, Italy and Spain and covered acute and convalescent phases of COVID-19. The repertoires were released in a freely available public database intended as a resource for research on the immune response to SARS-CoV-2. The material from the prospective study consisted of cDNA or gDNA derived from T cells, B-cell-depleted T cells, or PBMCs. A de-identified subject ID, COVID-19 status, age in years and sex were almost always included in the sample metadata. Where available, HLA class I and class II types were taken from metadata supplied by the sample provider and were not determined by assay-based typing. Deeply sampled blood TCRbeta repertoires from subjects exposed to, actively infected with, or recovered from COVID-19 were included in the dataset. Samples were obtained from the ongoing ImmuneRACE study (first 160 participants) and from about 1,300 subjects provided by 6 global collaborators. Findings and caveats that apply to the study as a whole: How much clinical and demographic metadata was included differed by source and by participant, and the metadata was provided uncurated.

The CDR3 numbers 15 residues from cysteine through phenylalanine. Only CDR3 DNA remains: 45 bases, in frame from the first base. Trimming leaves V shorter by 6 bases and J shorter by 5 bases, with the junction holding 10 bases beyond the gene matches. For CDR1 and CDR2, the germline V gene lists SNHLY and FYNNEI. TCRbeta CDR3 regions were amplified from genomic DNA using the immunoSEQ Assay, a bias-controlled multiplex PCR. The paper's processing steps were these. Within the assay, amplification of reference gene primers was used to estimate how many nucleated cells each sample contained. To quantify the absolute abundance of each unique TCRbeta CDR3 rearrangement, sequence reads were collapsed and filtered. For each sample, productive Simpson clonality was calculated by taking the square root of Simpson's diversity index across productive rearrangements. Held by TCRdb, this immuneACCESS table contains in-frame sequences only and omits some clones. Under half of the omission traces to an unresolved V gene where checked; the cause of the rest is unknown. That table gives V, J and clone size, and the DNA gave D and trimming. In this sample the table shows 90,000 to 130,000 clones, 82% of which occur a single time. The ten largest account for 16% of the sample.

Collaborating institutions collected whole blood in K2EDTA tubes following their own protocols. For TCRbeta analysis, collaborator samples were shipped as frozen whole blood, as isolated PBMCs, or as DNA extracted from either sample type. The sequencing input was peripheral blood. The rearrangement combines TRBV2 with TRBJ2-7; 10 bases in between match TRBD1. The receptor comes from a woman aged 55 to 70 with acute or convalescent COVID-19. For the CDR3, the sequence is CASRAQETGGDEQYF. At the DNA level, the sequence is TGTGCCAGCAGGGCCCAGGAGACAGGGGGCGACGAGCAGTACTTC. Beyond the CDR3, the reference TRBV2 and TRBJ2-7 genes provide the residues; the full variable domain reads: EPEVTQTPSHQVTQMGQEVILRCVPISNHLYFYWYRQILGQKVEFLVSFYNNEISEKSEIFDDQFSVERPDGSNFTLKIRSTKLEDSAMYFCASRAQETGGDEQYFGPGTRLTVT.